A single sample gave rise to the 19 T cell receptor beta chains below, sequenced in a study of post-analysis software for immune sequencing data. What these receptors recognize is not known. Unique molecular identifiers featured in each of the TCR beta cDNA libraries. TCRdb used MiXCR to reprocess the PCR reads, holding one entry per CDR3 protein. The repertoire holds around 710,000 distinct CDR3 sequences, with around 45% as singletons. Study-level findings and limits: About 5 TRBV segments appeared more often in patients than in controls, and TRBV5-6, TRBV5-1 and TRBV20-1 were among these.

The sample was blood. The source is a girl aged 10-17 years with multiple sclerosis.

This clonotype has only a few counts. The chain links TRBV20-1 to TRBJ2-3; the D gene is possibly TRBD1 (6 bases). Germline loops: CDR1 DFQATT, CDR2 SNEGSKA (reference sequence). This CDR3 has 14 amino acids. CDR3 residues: CSAPVGGVTDTQYF. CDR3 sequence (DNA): TGCAGCGCCCCGGTAGGGGGAGTGACAGATACGCAGTATTTT.

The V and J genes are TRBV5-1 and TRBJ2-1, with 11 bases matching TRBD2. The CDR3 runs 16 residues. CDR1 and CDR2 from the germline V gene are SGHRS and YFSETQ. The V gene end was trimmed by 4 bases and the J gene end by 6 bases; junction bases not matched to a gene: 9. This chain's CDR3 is CASSPSGTSGSNEQFF. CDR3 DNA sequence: TGCGCCAGCAGCCCTTCCGGGACTAGCGGATCCAATGAGCAGTTCTTC.

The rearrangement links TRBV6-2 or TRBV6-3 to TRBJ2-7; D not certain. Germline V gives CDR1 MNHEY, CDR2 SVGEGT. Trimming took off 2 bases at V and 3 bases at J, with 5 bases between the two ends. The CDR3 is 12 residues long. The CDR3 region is CASSYPGYEQYF. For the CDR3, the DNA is TGTGCCAGCAGTTACCCCGGCTACGAGCAGTACTTC.

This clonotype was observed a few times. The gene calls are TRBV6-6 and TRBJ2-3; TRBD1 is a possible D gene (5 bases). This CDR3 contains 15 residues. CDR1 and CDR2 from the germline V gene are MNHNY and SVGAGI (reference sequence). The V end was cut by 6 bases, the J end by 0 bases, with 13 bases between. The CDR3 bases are TGTGCCAGCAGCTTTGGGGCAGAGAGCACAGATACGCAGTATTTT. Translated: CASSFGAESTDTQYF.

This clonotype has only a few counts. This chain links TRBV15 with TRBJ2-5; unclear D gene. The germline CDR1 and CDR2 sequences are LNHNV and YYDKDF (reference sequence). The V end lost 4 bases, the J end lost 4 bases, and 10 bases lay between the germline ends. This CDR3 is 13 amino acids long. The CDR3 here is CATSISYRETQYF. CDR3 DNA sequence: TGTGCCACCAGCATCAGCTACCGAGAGACCCAGTACTTC.

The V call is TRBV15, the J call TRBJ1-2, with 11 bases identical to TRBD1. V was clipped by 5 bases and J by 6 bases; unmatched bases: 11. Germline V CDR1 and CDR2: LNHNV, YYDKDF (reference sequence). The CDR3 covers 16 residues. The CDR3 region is CATSGSPGQGVDGYTF. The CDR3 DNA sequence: TGTGCCACCAGCGGGTCACCGGGACAGGGGGTAGATGGCTACACCTTC.

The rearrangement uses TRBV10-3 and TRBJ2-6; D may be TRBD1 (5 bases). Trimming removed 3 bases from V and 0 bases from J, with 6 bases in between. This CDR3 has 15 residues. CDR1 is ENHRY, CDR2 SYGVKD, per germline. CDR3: CAISETGSGANVLTF. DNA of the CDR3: TGTGCCATCAGTGAAACAGGCTCTGGGGCCAACGTCCTGACTTTC.

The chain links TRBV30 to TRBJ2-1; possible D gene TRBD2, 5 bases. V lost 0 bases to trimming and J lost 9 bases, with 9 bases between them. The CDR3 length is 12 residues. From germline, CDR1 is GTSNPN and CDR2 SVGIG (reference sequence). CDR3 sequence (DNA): TGTGCCTGGAGTGTTTCAGGACTTGAGCAGTTCTTC. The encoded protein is CAWSVSGLEQFF. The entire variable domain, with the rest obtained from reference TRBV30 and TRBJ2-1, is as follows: SQTIHQWPATLVQPVGSPLSLECTVEGTSNPNLYWYRQAAGRGLQLLFYSVGIGQISSEVPQNLSASRPQDRQFILSSKKLLLSDSGFYLCAWSVSGLEQFFGPGTRLTVL.

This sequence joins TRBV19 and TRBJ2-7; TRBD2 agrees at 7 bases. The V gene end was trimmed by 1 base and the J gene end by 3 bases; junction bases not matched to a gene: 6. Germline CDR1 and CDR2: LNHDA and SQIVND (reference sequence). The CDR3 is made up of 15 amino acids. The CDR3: CASSIVGRELYEQYF. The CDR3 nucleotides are TGTGCCAGTAGTATAGTGGGGCGGGAGCTCTACGAGCAGTACTTC.

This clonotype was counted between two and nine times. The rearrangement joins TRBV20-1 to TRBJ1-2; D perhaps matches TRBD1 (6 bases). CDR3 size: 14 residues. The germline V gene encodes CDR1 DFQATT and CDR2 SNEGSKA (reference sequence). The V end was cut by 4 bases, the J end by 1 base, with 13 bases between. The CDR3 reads CSAIQQGFNYGYTF. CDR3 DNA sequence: TGCAGTGCTATCCAACAGGGTTTTAACTATGGCTACACCTTC.

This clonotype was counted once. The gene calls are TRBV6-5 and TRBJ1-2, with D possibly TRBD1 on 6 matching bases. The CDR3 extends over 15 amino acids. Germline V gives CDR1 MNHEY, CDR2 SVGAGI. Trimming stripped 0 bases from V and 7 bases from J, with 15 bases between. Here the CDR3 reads CASSYSSGHSTGYTF. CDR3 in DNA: TGTGCCAGCAGTTACTCCTCGGGACACTCCACTGGCTACACCTTC.

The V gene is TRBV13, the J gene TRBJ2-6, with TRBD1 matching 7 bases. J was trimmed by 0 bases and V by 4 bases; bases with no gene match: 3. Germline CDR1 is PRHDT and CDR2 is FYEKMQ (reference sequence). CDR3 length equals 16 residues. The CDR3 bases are TGTGCCAGCAGCTCCAGGGACAGCTCTGGGGCCAACGTCCTGACTTTC. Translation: CASSSRDSSGANVLTF.

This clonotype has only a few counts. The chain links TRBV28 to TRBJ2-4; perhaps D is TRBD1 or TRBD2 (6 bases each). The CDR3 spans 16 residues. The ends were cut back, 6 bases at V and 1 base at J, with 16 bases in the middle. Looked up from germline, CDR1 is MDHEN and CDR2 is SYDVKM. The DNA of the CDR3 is TGTGCCAGCAGCCACAGGAGGGGGTTTGCCAAAAACATTCAGTACTTC. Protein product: CASSHRRGFAKNIQYF.

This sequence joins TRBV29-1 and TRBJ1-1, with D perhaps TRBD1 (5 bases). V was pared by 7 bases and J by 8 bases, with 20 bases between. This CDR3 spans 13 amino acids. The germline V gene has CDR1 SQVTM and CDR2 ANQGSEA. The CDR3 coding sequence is TGCAGCGGGCTCACAGGCAAGGGCGGGGAAGCTTTCTTT. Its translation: CSGLTGKGGEAFF.

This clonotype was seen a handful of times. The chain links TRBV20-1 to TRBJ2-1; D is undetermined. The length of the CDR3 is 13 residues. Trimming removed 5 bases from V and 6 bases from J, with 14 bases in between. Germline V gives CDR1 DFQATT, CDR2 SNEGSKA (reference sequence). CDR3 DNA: TGCAGTGCTGACGCCCTATTCCGCAATGAGCAGTTCTTC. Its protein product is CSADALFRNEQFF.

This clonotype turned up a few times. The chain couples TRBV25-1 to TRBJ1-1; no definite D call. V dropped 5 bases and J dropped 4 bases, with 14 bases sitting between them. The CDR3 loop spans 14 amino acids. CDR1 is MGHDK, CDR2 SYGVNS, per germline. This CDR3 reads CASSRTGQPTEAFF. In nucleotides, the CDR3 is TGTGCCAGCAGTAGGACTGGTCAGCCCACTGAAGCTTTCTTT. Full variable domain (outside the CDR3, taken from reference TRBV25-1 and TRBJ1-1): EADIYQTPRYLVIGTGKKITLECSQTMGHDKMYWYQQDPGMELHLIHYSYGVNSTEKGDLSSESTVSRIRTEHFPLTLESARPSHTSQYLCASSRTGQPTEAFFGQGTRLTVV.

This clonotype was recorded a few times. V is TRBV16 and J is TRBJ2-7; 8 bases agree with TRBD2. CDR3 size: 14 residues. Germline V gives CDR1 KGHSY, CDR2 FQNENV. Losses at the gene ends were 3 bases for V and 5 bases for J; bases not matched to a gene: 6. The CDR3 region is CASSQGREVDEQYF. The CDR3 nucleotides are TGTGCCAGCAGCCAGGGGCGGGAGGTAGACGAGCAGTACTTC.

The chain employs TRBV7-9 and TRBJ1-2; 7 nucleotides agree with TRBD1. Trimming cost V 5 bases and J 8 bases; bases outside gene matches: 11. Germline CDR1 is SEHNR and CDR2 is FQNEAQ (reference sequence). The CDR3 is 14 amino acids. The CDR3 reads CASSKETGSDGYTF. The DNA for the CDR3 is TGTGCCAGCAGCAAAGAGACAGGGTCGGACGGCTACACCTTC. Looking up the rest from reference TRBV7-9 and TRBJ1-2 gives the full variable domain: DTGVSQNPRHKITKRGQNVTFRCDPISEHNRLYWYRQTLGQGPEFLTYFQNEAQLEKSRLLSDRFSAERPKGSFSTLEIQRTEQGDSAMYLCASSKETGSDGYTFGSGTRLTVV.

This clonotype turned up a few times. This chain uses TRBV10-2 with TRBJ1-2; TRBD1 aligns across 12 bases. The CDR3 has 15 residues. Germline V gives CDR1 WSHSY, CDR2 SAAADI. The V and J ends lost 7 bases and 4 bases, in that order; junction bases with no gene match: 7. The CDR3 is CASTNGTGGVYGYTF. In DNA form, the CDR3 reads TGCGCCAGCACTAACGGGACAGGGGGCGTCTATGGCTACACCTTC.